These T cell receptor beta chains were read from a single sample in a study of shared clonotypes between healthy human individuals. Sequencing was performed with immunoSEQ multiplex PCR; in TCRdb, only in-frame clones are kept and a portion is missing. The sample lists 2 million to 2.5 million clones; around 95% were seen once. The sequencing input was naive CD4+ T cells sorted from blood. The receptors come from a man between 18 and 35 years old in good health. Each CDR3 is given with its conserved first and last residue. The D gene is left open where the match is weak. Clone size is shown for a subset of rows, as once, few, many or a class of expanded clone.

d_gene,abundance,j_gene,v_gene,CDR3nt,CDR3aa
-,once,TRBJ1-1,TRBV11-2,TGTGCCAGCAGCTTAGATGGCAGGATGAACACTGAAGCTTTCTTT,CASSLDGRMNTEAFF
TRBD1,-,TRBJ2-2,TRBV5-1,TGCGCCAGCAGCTCCGCCGGGACAGTGAACACCGGGGAGCTGTTTTTT,CASSSAGTVNTGELFF
TRBD1,-,TRBJ1-1,TRBV25-1,TGTGCCAGCAGTGGGACAGGGTTGGGCACTGAAGCTTTCTTT,CASSGTGLGTEAFF
TRBD1,-,TRBJ2-1,TRBV7-9,TGTGCCGGACAGGGGGCTGGGAATGAGCAGTTCTTC,CAGQGAGNEQFF
-,few,TRBJ1-5,TRBV27,TGTGCCAGCAAAGGAGGGGTCGGGCAGCCCCAGCATTTT,CASKGGVGQPQHF
-,-,TRBJ1-6,TRBV28,TGTGCCAGCAGCGAAACAGGGCTCTCTAATTCACCCCTCCACTTT,CASSETGLSNSPLHF
-,-,TRBJ2-2,TRBV6-1,TGTGCCAGCCAGCCTCGGGTTGGGGAGCTGTTTTTT,CASQPRVGELFF
TRBD1,-,TRBJ2-2,TRBV7-2,TGTGCCAGCAGAAGGACAGGGGGACCCGGGGAGCTGTTTTTT,CASRRTGGPGELFF
-,-,TRBJ2-5,TRBV2,TGTGCCAGCCCGAGAGACGCTAGAGAGACCCAGTACTTC,CASPRDARETQYF
-,-,TRBJ2-7,TRBV21-1,TGTGCCAGACTCCGGGGGTTGGGGTACGAGCAGTACTTC,CARLRGLGYEQYF
TRBD2,-,TRBJ2-2,TRBV4-3,TGCGCCAGCAGCCGAACCGACGGGACTAGCGGACCCCGGGAGCTGTTTTTT,CASSRTDGTSGPRELFF
TRBD2,-,TRBJ2-1,TRBV6-4,TGTGCCAGCAGTGACTTGCAGCCGGAGCGGGGAGTCAATGAGCAGTTCTTC,CASSDLQPERGVNEQFF
-,-,TRBJ1-6,TRBV6-5,TGTGCCAGCAGTGTTGATACAGTGAATAGGTTCCTCCACTTT,CASSVDTVNRFLHF
-,few,TRBJ1-6,TRBV6-5,TGTGCCAGCAGTTACTCGGGACGACCTACCCTCCACTTT,CASSYSGRPTLHF
-,-,TRBJ2-7,TRBV6-5,TGTGCCAGCAGTTACTTCCCTCCCCGGAGCTACGAGCAGTACTTC,CASSYFPPRSYEQYF
-,-,TRBJ1-2,TRBV6-5,TGTGCCAGCAGTCCCCGTAGGACGGACGACTATGGCTACACCTTC,CASSPRRTDDYGYTF
-,-,TRBJ1-5,TRBV11-2,TGTGCCAGCAGCTTAGACCAGGGGCGGCCCCAGCATTTT,CASSLDQGRPQHF
TRBD1,-,TRBJ1-1,TRBV18,TGTGCCAGCTCACCAGCTGCCAGGGGGGGGACTGAAGCTTTCTTT,CASSPAARGGTEAFF
-,-,TRBJ2-1,TRBV7-2,TGTGCCAGCAGTAAGGACGGGCGTGAGCAGTTCTTC,CASSKDGREQFF
-,-,TRBJ2-7,TRBV9,TGTGCCAGCAGCGTAGAAGACGGGACCGAGCAGTACTTC,CASSVEDGTEQYF
-,few,TRBJ1-1,TRBV5-1,TGCGCCAGCAGCTTGGAAGGCATGAACACTGAAGCTTTCTTT,CASSLEGMNTEAFF
-,-,TRBJ1-1,TRBV18,TGTGCCAGCTCAGAACACGCGAACACTGAAGCTTTCTTT,CASSEHANTEAFF
-,-,TRBJ1-4,TRBV30,TGTGCCTGGGCCGGGGCCGCAACTAATGAAAAACTGTTTTTT,CAWAGAATNEKLFF
TRBD2,-,TRBJ2-7,TRBV4-1,TGCGCCAGCAGCCAAGAAGGACTAGCGGGATTCGAGCAGTACTTC,CASSQEGLAGFEQYF
TRBD1,once,TRBJ2-5,TRBV27,TGTGCCAGCAGTATAACGGGGACAGGGCAAGAGACCCAGTACTTC,CASSITGTGQETQYF
TRBD2,-,TRBJ2-7,TRBV30,TGTGCCTGGAGTGTACAAAGCGGGAGCTACGAGCAGTACTTC,CAWSVQSGSYEQYF
TRBD2,-,TRBJ2-7,TRBV28,TGTGCCAGCAGTTTTCCGAGGACGGGAGGTACAACTTACGAGCAGTACTTC,CASSFPRTGGTTYEQYF
TRBD2,-,TRBJ2-7,TRBV18,TGTGCCAGCTCACCGGGACTAGTGGGCGAGCAGTACTTC,CASSPGLVGEQYF
-,-,TRBJ2-2,TRBV5-1,TGCGCCAGCAGCTTGCTCAGCCAATTCACCGGGGAGCTGTTTTTT,CASSLLSQFTGELFF
-,-,TRBJ2-1,TRBV18,TGTGCCAGCCGCCTGGTGAGCGATGAGCAGTTCTTC,CASRLVSDEQFF
-,-,TRBJ2-4,TRBV6-1,TGTGCCAGCAGTGAAGGCGGTATTAGCGCTTGGCAGTACTTC,CASSEGGISAWQYF
-,-,TRBJ2-3,TRBV7-2,TGTGCCAGCAGCTTAGGAACGGGGCGGGGCACAGATACGCAGTATTTT,CASSLGTGRGTDTQYF
-,-,TRBJ2-5,TRBV18,TGTGCCAGCTCACCGCTAGCGCTCCAAGAGACCCAGTACTTC,CASSPLALQETQYF
TRBD2,once,TRBJ2-5,TRBV30,TGTGCCTGGAGTCGGGCTAGCGGGAGTGCTTTGGGAGAGACCCAGTACTTC,CAWSRASGSALGETQYF
TRBD1,-,TRBJ2-7,TRBV11-2,TGTGCCAGCAGCCCTGGGACAGGGTTCTACGAGCAGTACTTC,CASSPGTGFYEQYF
-,-,TRBJ1-1,TRBV10-1,TGCGCCAGCATGGGGGAAGGCACTGAAGCTTTCTTT,CASMGEGTEAFF
-,-,TRBJ1-2,TRBV10-3,TGTGCCATCAGTGAGTCGTGGGTAAGGGGACACCTGGGGGACTATGGCTACACCTTC,CAISESWVRGHLGDYGYTF
-,few,TRBJ2-3,TRBV14,TGTGCCAGCACCCCGCGGCTCACAGATACGCAGTATTTT,CASTPRLTDTQYF
-,-,TRBJ1-2,TRBV30,TGTGCCTGGAGTGGGGGGTCGGGCTACACCTTC,CAWSGGSGYTF
-,-,TRBJ2-1,TRBV4-1,TGCGCCAGCAGCCTAGGCAGCGGTAAGCAGTTCTTC,CASSLGSGKQFF
-,-,TRBJ1-3,TRBV6-1,TGTGCCAGCAGTCAAACAACAAGCTCTGGAAACACCATATATTTT,CASSQTTSSGNTIYF
-,-,TRBJ1-6,TRBV6-5,TGTGCCACCTCCAGGGCCATCGATTCACCCCTCCACTTT,CATSRAIDSPLHF
-,-,TRBJ2-7,TRBV2,TGTGCCAGCAGTACGGGGCGCGGACCCTCCTACGAGCAGTACTTC,CASSTGRGPSYEQYF